This TCR beta chain was documented in a study of cytomegalovirus exposure and HLA in healthy donors. Study at large: Among the 370 or so donors who were genotyped, approximately 76% fell in the genetic ancestry cluster that is associated with self-reported Caucasian donors.

Nominally healthy donors provided the samples, though records likely missed some immune exposures. The study ran its PCR with 60 Vbeta and 13 Jbeta primers. Clones were read by immunoSEQ multiplex PCR, and TCRdb kept only the in-frame ones, dropping some. The data hold 84,000 or so clones, with around 74% observed a single time. The CDR3 extends over 13 amino acids. With 6 bases removed from V and 4 bases from J, the gap between germline ends came to 15 bases. Germline CDR1 SQVTM, CDR2 ANQGSEA. The TCR was taken from a boy younger than 18 in good health and CMV-seronegative. Material for sequencing was PBMCs. The J gene is TRBJ1-2, the V gene TRBV29-1; weak D call: TRBD1 (6 bases). In DNA, the CDR3 is TGCAGCGTAGCGACAGGAGGAGGCTATGGCTACACCTTC. Its protein is CSVATGGGYGYTF. The entire variable domain, with the rest obtained from reference TRBV29-1 and TRBJ1-2, is as follows: SAVISQKPSRDICQRGTSLTIQCQVDSQVTMMFWYRQQPGQSLTLIATANQGSEATYESGFVIDKFPISRPNLTFSTLTVSNMSPEDSSIYLCSVATGGGYGYTFGSGTRLTVV.